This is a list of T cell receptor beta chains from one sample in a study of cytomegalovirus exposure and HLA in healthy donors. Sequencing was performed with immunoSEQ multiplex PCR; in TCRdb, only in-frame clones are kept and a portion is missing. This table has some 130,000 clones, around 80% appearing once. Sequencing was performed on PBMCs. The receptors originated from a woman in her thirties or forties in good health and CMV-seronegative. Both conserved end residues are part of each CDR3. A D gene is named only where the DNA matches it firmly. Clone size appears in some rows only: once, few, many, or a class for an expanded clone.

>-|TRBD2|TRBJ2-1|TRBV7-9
TGTGCCAGCAGCGTCCCCCGGGGGGATGAGCAGTTCTTC
CASSVPRGDEQFF
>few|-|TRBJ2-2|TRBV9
TGTGCCAGCAGCGTGGGGGGGCTAGGCGGGGAGCTGTTTTTT
CASSVGGLGGELFF
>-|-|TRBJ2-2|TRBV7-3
TGTGCCAGCAGCCCGCGGGGTTTGAACACCGGGGAGCTGTTTTTT
CASSPRGLNTGELFF
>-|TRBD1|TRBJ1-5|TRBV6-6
TGTGCCAGCAGCCAGGCTTACGGACAGGGCGCTCAGCCCCAGCATTTT
CASSQAYGQGAQPQHF
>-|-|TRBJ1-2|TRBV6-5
TGTGCCAGCAGTTACGAGGGCCAAGTCGGATATGGCTACACCTTC
CASSYEGQVGYGYTF
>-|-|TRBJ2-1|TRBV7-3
TGTGCCAGCAGCCCCACCCTAGCTGGGAATGAGCAGTTCTTC
CASSPTLAGNEQFF
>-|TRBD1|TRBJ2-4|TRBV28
TGTGCCAGCAGACGCCGGGACAGGTCCATTCAGTACTTC
CASRRRDRSIQYF
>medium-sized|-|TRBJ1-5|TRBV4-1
TGCGCCAGCAGCCAAACGAGGAGCAGCAATCAGCCCCAGCATTTT
CASSQTRSSNQPQHF
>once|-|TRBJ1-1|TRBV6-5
TGTGCCAGCAGTTACGAGGAGGGGAGCAGCACTGAAGCTTTCTTT
CASSYEEGSSTEAFF
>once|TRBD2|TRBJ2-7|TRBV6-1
TGTGCCAGCAGGGTTTTGACTAGCGGTACAGAGCAGTACTTC
CASRVLTSGTEQYF
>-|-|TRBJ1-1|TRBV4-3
TGCGCCAGCAGCCCTCAGGTTTTGGCTGAAGCTTTCTTT
CASSPQVLAEAFF
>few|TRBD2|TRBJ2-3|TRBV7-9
TGTGCCAGCAGCTTAAGCGTGGTGCGGGGGGGGCAGTATTTT
CASSLSVVRGGQYF
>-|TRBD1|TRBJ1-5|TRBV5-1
TGCGCCAGCAGCTTGGGAGAGGGGGCGAGCAATCAGCCCCAGCATTTT
CASSLGEGASNQPQHF
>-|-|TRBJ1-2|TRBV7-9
TGTGCCAGCAGCTTATTTCCCGACAGAACTAACTATGGCTACACCTTC
CASSLFPDRTNYGYTF
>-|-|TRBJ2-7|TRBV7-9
TGTGCCAGCAGCAGTGGGGGCTTCTCCTACGAGCAGTACTTC
CASSSGGFSYEQYF
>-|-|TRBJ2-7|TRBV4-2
TGTGCCAGCAGCCAAGGCCCAGAAAACTACGAGCAGTACTTC
CASSQGPENYEQYF
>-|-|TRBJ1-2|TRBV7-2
TGTGCCAGCAGCTCGCACAGCGGGGGCCAAGGGAGTGGCTACACCTTC
CASSSHSGGQGSGYTF
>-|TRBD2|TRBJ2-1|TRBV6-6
TGTGCCAGCAGTTACCACCAGCGGGAGAATGAGCAGTTCTTC
CASSYHQRENEQFF
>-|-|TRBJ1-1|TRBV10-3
TGTGCCATCAGTGAGGGGCGGGTTGGGGGCTCTGAAGCTTTCTTT
CAISEGRVGGSEAFF
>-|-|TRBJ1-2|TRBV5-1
TGCGCCAGCAGCTTGGACGGCAGGGGAGGGGACTATGGCTACACCTTC
CASSLDGRGGDYGYTF
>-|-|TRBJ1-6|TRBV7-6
TGTGCCAGCAGCCTACAGCCCTATAATTCACCCCTCCACTTT
CASSLQPYNSPLHF
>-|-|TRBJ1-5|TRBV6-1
TGTGCCAGCAGTTCTCTAGGGGCCAATCAGCCCCAGCATTTT
CASSSLGANQPQHF
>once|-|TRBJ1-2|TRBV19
TGTGCCAGTACACTAGGTGGCGATGGCTACACCTTC
CASTLGGDGYTF
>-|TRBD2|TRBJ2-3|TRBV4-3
TGCGCCAGCAGCCGGACTAGCGGGACCACAGATACGCAGTATTTT
CASSRTSGTTDTQYF
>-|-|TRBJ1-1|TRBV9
TGTGCCAGCAGCGTAGAAGCTCGAAGCGAAGCTTTCTTT
CASSVEARSEAFF
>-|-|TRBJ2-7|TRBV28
TGTGCCAGCAGTTCAAACAGCGGCTTAAGCTCCTACGAGCAGTACTTC
CASSSNSGLSSYEQYF
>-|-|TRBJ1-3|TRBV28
TGTGCCAGCAGTTTAGGTTGGGACCCAGCGGGGCCCGCCTTCTCTGGAAACACCATATATTTT
CASSLGWDPAGPAFSGNTIYF
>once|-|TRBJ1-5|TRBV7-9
TGTGCCAGCAGCTTAGAAGGGGCACGATATAGCAATCAGCCCCAGCATTTT
CASSLEGARYSNQPQHF
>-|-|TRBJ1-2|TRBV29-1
TGCAGCGTTGAAGACCATTACGGGAGCTATGGCTACCCCTTC
CSVEDHYGSYGYPF
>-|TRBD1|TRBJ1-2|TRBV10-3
TGTGCCATCAGGGGACAGGGCACAAACTATGGCTACACCTTC
CAIRGQGTNYGYTF
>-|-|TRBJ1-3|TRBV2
TGTGCCAGCACCGGCTCTGGAAACACCATATATTTT
CASTGSGNTIYF
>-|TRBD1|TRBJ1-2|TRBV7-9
TGTGCCAGCGGCACCGGGACAGGAGAGTATGGCTACACCTTC
CASGTGTGEYGYTF
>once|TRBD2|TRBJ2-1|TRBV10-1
TGCGCCAGCAGTGAGTCTCGGCGGGGGGGCCTCAATGAGCAGTTCTTC
CASSESRRGGLNEQFF
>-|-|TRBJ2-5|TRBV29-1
TGCAGCGTGGGTGGGACTGCGAAAGAGACCCAGTACTTC
CSVGGTAKETQYF
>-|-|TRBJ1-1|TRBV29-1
TGCAGCCTTGATTTGAACGGACAGTCCTTGAACACTGAAGCTTTCTTT
CSLDLNGQSLNTEAFF
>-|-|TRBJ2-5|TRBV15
TGTGCCACCAGCAGAGGATCAGGGGACCAAGAGACCCAGTACTTC
CATSRGSGDQETQYF
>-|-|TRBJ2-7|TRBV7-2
TGTGCCAGCAGGTACAGGGTCTTCCACGAGCAGTACTTC
CASRYRVFHEQYF
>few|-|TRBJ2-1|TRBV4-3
TGCGCCAGCAGCCAAGAGCGGGGCGGTGAGCAGTTCTTC
CASSQERGGEQFF
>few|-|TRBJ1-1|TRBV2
TGTGCCAGCAGTGGCGGGGGGAACACTGAAGCTTTCTTT
CASSGGGNTEAFF
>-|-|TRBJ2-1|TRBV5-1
TGCGCCAGCAGCTTAGGGGGAGGGTACAATGAGCAGTTCTTC
CASSLGGGYNEQFF
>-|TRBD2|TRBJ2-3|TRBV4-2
TGTGCCAGCAGCCAAGATTTATTCCCAGGTCTAGCGGGGGGGGGAACGCAGTATTTT
CASSQDLFPGLAGGGTQYF
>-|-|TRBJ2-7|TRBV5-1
TGCGCCAGCAGCTTGGACAGGGCCTCCTACGAGCAGTACTTC
CASSLDRASYEQYF
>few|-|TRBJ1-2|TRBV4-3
TGCGCCAGCAGCCAAGAGCTTGGCAGGGGCGGCTACACCTTC
CASSQELGRGGYTF
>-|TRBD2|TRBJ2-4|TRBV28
TGTGCCAGCACGGGGGCGGGACTAGCGGGATCCGGTAACATTCAGTACTTC
CASTGAGLAGSGNIQYF
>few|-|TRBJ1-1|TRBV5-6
TGTGCCAGCAGCAAGGACGGGAGCACTGAAGCTTTCTTT
CASSKDGSTEAFF
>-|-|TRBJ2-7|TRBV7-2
TGTGCCAACAGCTTAGTGGCGGGCACCCACGAGCAGTACTTC
CANSLVAGTHEQYF
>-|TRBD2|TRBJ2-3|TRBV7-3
TGTGCCAGCAGCGAAAGCGGGGCGGTAGCAGATACGCAGTATTTT
CASSESGAVADTQYF
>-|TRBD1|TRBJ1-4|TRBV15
TGTGCCACCAGCAAAGGACAGGATCGGAAAAAACTGTTTTTT
CATSKGQDRKKLFF
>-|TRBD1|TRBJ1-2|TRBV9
TGTGCCAGCACTGACAGGGTGGATGGCTACACCTTC
CASTDRVDGYTF
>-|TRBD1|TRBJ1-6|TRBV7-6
TGTGCCAGCAGCTTGAGACCCCCGACAGGGTCCAATTCACCCCTCCACTTT
CASSLRPPTGSNSPLHF
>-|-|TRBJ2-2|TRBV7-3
TGTGCCAGCAGCTTAACCCCAACCGGCGGGGAGCTGTTTTTT
CASSLTPTGGELFF
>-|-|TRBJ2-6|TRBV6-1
TGTGCCAGCAGTGTTGGGGCCCGTGTGGCTGGGGCCAACGTCCTGACTTTC
CASSVGARVAGANVLTF
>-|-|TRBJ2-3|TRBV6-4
TGTGCCACCAACAGGGGGGACGGACTAGCGAATAGCACAGATACGCAGTATTTT
CATNRGDGLANSTDTQYF
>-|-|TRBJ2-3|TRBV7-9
TGTGCCAGCAGCTTAACGGGCACAGATACGCAGTATTTT
CASSLTGTDTQYF
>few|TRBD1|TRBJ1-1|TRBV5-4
TGTGCCAGCAGCTTAACGGGACAGGGTGACACTGAAGCTTTCTTT
CASSLTGQGDTEAFF
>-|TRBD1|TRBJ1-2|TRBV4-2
TGTGCCAGCAGACATACCGGACAGGGGCGGTTC
CASRHTGQGRF